The rows below give T cell receptor beta chains drawn from one sample of a study of blood T cell repertoires in COVID-19. Some clones are missing from TCRdb's copy, which holds only in-frame ones; the method was immunoSEQ multiplex PCR. The table records over 400,000 clones, roughly 89% of them present only once. The sequencing sample was made of peripheral blood. Receptors were obtained from a woman aged 45 to 65 with COVID-19, enrolled during active disease. Each CDR3 is given with its conserved first and last residue. D genes are given only for firm matches. Only part of the rows carry a size: once, few, many, or a class if the clone is expanded.

TRBJ1-6 | TRBV7-9 | . | TRBD1 | TGTGCCAGCAGCCCAGGGGGACAGGAGATTTCACCCCTCCACTTT | CASSPGGQEISPLHF
TRBJ2-7 | TRBV2 | many | TRBD1 | TGTGCCAGCAGTTTCGGGACAGTCTACGAGCAGTACTTC | CASSFGTVYEQYF
TRBJ2-7 | TRBV28 | few | . | TGTGCCAGCAGTTTAGGCGAGGGGAGGACGTACGAGCAGTACTTC | CASSLGEGRTYEQYF
TRBJ1-2 | TRBV21-1 | . | . | . | CASSKVASGALGYGYTF
TRBJ1-2 | TRBV30 | once | TRBD1 | TGTGCCTGGAGTATACGGGACAGCGTAATCTATGGCTACACCTTC | CAWSIRDSVIYGYTF
TRBJ2-3 | TRBV5-6 | once | TRBD2 | TGTGCCAGCAGCTTGATATCGGGGGGGACCACAGATACGCAGTATTTT | CASSLISGGTTDTQYF
TRBJ2-1 | TRBV20-1 | . | TRBD2 | TGCAGTGCTAGTGCACTTAGCGGGGGGCACTACAATGAGCAGTTCTTC | CSASALSGGHYNEQFF
TRBJ2-4 | TRBV25-1 | . | . | TGTGCCAGCAGTGACGCGGGGGCCAAAAACATTCAGTACTTC | CASSDAGAKNIQYF
TRBJ2-2 | TRBV7-9 | . | TRBD1 | TGTGCCAGCGGCCGAACAGGGGTCAGCAACACCGGGGAGCTGTTTTTT | CASGRTGVSNTGELFF
TRBJ2-7 | TRBV5-6 | . | TRBD2 | TGTGCCAGCAGCCGCGGGGGGTCCACCTACGAGCAGTACTTC | CASSRGGSTYEQYF
TRBJ1-4 | TRBV30 | . | . | TGTGCCTGGACGCCTGAGAGGAGGGAAAAACTGTTTTTT | CAWTPERREKLFF
TRBJ2-1 | TRBV20-1 | . | TRBD2 | TGCAGTGCTAGTCTGGCTAGCGGGGGGGTAAGCCAATACAATGAGCAGTTCTTC | CSASLASGGVSQYNEQFF
TRBJ2-5 | TRBV2 | few | TRBD2 | TGTGCCAGCATTTTTCGGGGGGGGAGAGGAGAGACCCAGTACTTC | CASIFRGGRGETQYF
TRBJ1-1 | TRBV3-1/TRBV3-2 | few | . | TGTGCCAGCAGTCCCAACAGGGTCCACACTGAAGCTTTCTTT | CASSPNRVHTEAFF
TRBJ2-7 | TRBV12-3/TRBV12-4 | . | TRBD2 | TGTGCCAGCACCACCCGCGGGGGGGAACAGTACTTC | CASTTRGGEQYF
TRBJ1-3 | TRBV2 | . | . | TGTGCCAGCAAGGAAGACTCCTCTGGAAACACCATATATTTT | CASKEDSSGNTIYF
TRBJ2-1 | TRBV6-5 | . | TRBD1 | TGTGCCAGCCTCAGGGACAGCTCCTACAATGAGCAGTTCTTC | CASLRDSSYNEQFF
TRBJ1-5 | TRBV10-3 | . | TRBD1 | TGTGCCATCAGTGAGCCAAACAGGGGCGGTCAGCCCCAGCATTTT | CAISEPNRGGQPQHF
TRBJ2-5 | TRBV30 | . | . | TGTGCCTGGAGATCGGGGTCCGAGGAGACCCAGTACTTC | CAWRSGSEETQYF
TRBJ1-5 | TRBV4-1 | . | TRBD1 | TGCGCCAGCAGCCAAGCGGGACAGGTCTACAATCAGCCCCAGCATTTT | CASSQAGQVYNQPQHF
TRBJ1-2 | TRBV6-5 | few | TRBD1 | TGTGCCAGCAGAGGACAGGGGAGCTATGGCTACACCTTC | CASRGQGSYGYTF
TRBJ2-1 | TRBV5-1 | . | . | TGCGCCAGCAGCTTGGACAGTTACAATGAGCAGTTCTTC | CASSLDSYNEQFF
TRBJ2-3 | TRBV29-1 | once | TRBD1 | TGCAGCGTTGAAAACTGGGACAGTCAGAGTTCAGATACGCAGTATTTT | CSVENWDSQSSDTQYF
TRBJ2-5 | TRBV3-1/TRBV3-2 | . | TRBD2 | TGTGCCAGCAGCCAAGGGTTTAGCGGGGGGGCCGACGAGACCCAGTACTTC | CASSQGFSGGADETQYF
TRBJ1-4 | TRBV30 | once | . | TGTGCCTGGAGTGTGGGGGGTGAAAAACTGTTTTTT | CAWSVGGEKLFF
TRBJ2-5 | TRBV6-2/TRBV6-3 | . | . | TGTGCCAGCAGTTACTCAGGACTTATTTTAGAGACCCAGTACTTC | CASSYSGLILETQYF
TRBJ1-1 | TRBV5-1 | once | . | TGCGCCAGCAGCTCTGGCGGGGGGGCGAAGACTGAAGCTTTCTTT | CASSSGGGAKTEAFF
TRBJ1-1 | TRBV4-2 | . | . | TGTGCCAGCAGCCTTGTTGGAGCTGAAGCTTTCTTT | CASSLVGAEAFF
TRBJ2-7 | TRBV7-8 | . | . | TGTGCCAGCAGCCCGACCGGGGTCGAGCAGTACTTC | CASSPTGVEQYF
TRBJ1-6 | TRBV7-9 | . | TRBD1 | TGTGCCAGCACCTCAACAGGGGGTTATAATTCACCCCTCCACTTT | CASTSTGGYNSPLHF
TRBJ2-3 | TRBV5-4 | . | . | TGTGCCAGCAGCTTGGCGGGGGGCCAAAAAGATACGCAGTATTTT | CASSLAGGQKDTQYF
TRBJ1-1 | TRBV20-1 | . | . | TGCAGTGCTAGTCCTGGGGCGAACACTGAAGCTTTCTTT | CSASPGANTEAFF
TRBJ2-2 | TRBV9 | once | . | TGTGCCAGCAGCGTCTCAGCCAGCGCGAACACCGGGGAGCTGTTTTTT | CASSVSASANTGELFF
TRBJ2-6 | TRBV6-5 | once | . | TGTGCCAGCTCCAGGCTCTCTGGGGCCAACGTCCTGACTTTC | CASSRLSGANVLTF
TRBJ2-7 | TRBV5-1 | . | TRBD1 | TGCGCCAGCAGCTTGGAGGGACAGGACTACGAGCAGTACTTC | CASSLEGQDYEQYF
TRBJ2-2 | TRBV6-4 | . | TRBD1 | TGTGCCAGCAGCCCCAGGACAGGGAACACCGGGGAGCTGTTTTTT | CASSPRTGNTGELFF
TRBJ2-7 | TRBV10-2 | . | TRBD1 | TGCGCCAGCACGCCGGGACAGTCATACGAGCAGTACTTC | CASTPGQSYEQYF
TRBJ1-3 | TRBV23-1 | . | . | TGCGCCGACCCACAGGGTTGGGGAAACACCATATATTTT | CADPQGWGNTIYF
TRBJ2-7 | TRBV20-1 | . | TRBD1 | TGCAGTGCTAGTGCCGGGACAGTCTCCTACGAGCAGTACTTC | CSASAGTVSYEQYF
TRBJ2-1 | TRBV5-1 | . | TRBD1 | TGCGCCAGCAGCTTGGGAGGACAGGGTAATGAGCAGTTCTTC | CASSLGGQGNEQFF
TRBJ1-2 | TRBV2 | . | TRBD1 | TGTGCCAGCAGTGCAGGTGGACAGGCTAACTATGGCTACACCTTC | CASSAGGQANYGYTF
TRBJ1-2 | TRBV19 | . | . | TGTGCCAGTAGTATAGAGGAGGGGATTACCTATGGCTACACCTTC | CASSIEEGITYGYTF